Each of the 26 T cell receptor beta chains below was sequenced from the same sample in a study of identical twins. In TCRdb, the 5' RACE reads were re-called with MiXCR into one record per CDR3 protein. The sample carries over 500,000 distinct CDR3 sequences, roughly a fifth recorded once. These data also featured in a second study, about T cells expressing NK-cell markers.

The sample was CD4+ T cells sorted from blood. These receptors were collected from a woman between 18 and 29 years old in good health.

This clonotype has a count of ten or more. V usage is TRBV12-3 or TRBV12-4 and J usage is TRBJ1-1; D is undetermined. The ends were cut back, 3 bases at V and 2 bases at J, with 13 bases in the middle. This CDR3 has 15 residues. The CDR3 sequence: CASSFQQNLNTEAFF. The CDR3 nucleotides are TGTGCCAGCAGTTTCCAACAGAATTTAAACACTGAAGCTTTCTTT.

The chain employs TRBV18 and TRBJ2-7, with TRBD1 identical over 9 bases. Germline assignment: CDR1 KGHSH and CDR2 LQKENI. Losses at the gene ends were 5 bases for V and 7 bases for J; bases not matched to a gene: 12. The CDR3 has 15 amino acids. The CDR3 protein is CASSAKRTGEGEQYF. The DNA for the CDR3 is TGTGCCAGCTCAGCCAAGAGGACAGGGGAGGGGGAGCAGTACTTC.

In this sample, this clonotype turned up a few times. V and J are TRBV15 and TRBJ1-6; D not resolved. The V and J ends lost 2 bases and 9 bases respectively, with 8 bases between them. CDR1 and CDR2 from the germline V gene are LNHNV and YYDKDF (reference sequence). The CDR3 is made up of 13 amino acids. CDR3 sequence: CATSRLDASPLHF. The CDR3 DNA is TGTGCCACCAGCAGATTGGATGCTTCACCCCTCCACTTT.

The rearrangement uses TRBV20-1 and TRBJ1-1; D gene uncertain. The CDR3 totals 13 residues. Germline V gene sequence: CDR1 DFQATT, CDR2 SNEGSKA (reference sequence). V gave up 5 bases and J gave up 1 base, with 11 bases separating them. CDR3 residues: CSAARTANTEAFF. As DNA, the CDR3 is TGCAGTGCTGCCCGGACTGCGAACACTGAAGCTTTCTTT.

The chain links TRBV2 to TRBJ2-5, with 8 nucleotides matching TRBD2. The CDR3 covers 14 residues. Germline V gene data show CDR1 as SNHLY and CDR2 as FYNNEI. V shed 4 bases and J 7 bases; nucleotides not matched to a gene: 8. This CDR3 reads CASSAAGVDGTQYF. Here the CDR3 DNA reads TGTGCCAGCAGTGCAGCGGGAGTGGATGGGACCCAGTACTTC.

In this sample, this clonotype turned up a few times. The chain combines TRBV7-8 with TRBJ2-3; D not certain. Trimming shortened V by 5 bases and J by 6 bases, and 12 bases separated the two germline ends. CDR3 size: 13 residues. Germline CDR1 reads SGHVS; CDR2 reads FQNEAQ. The CDR3 nucleotides read TGTGCCAGCAGCGTAGACCATGGGGATACGCAGTATTTT. Its protein is CASSVDHGDTQYF.

This clonotype appeared a few times. The CDR3 spells CSASLDRSAYEQYF. For the CDR3, the DNA is TGCAGTGCTAGCCTGGACAGGTCGGCCTACGAGCAGTACTTC. V usage is TRBV20-1 and J usage is TRBJ2-7; TRBD1 agrees at 7 bases. This CDR3 region has 14 residues. Germline CDR1 is DFQATT and CDR2 is SNEGSKA (reference sequence). The J segment lost 2 bases and the V segment lost 3 bases, leaving 7 bases of the junction unmatched.

This clonotype was seen a few times. This chain joins TRBV11-2 and TRBJ2-3; unclear D gene. This CDR3 has 14 residues. Germline V gene lookup returns CDR1 SGHAT and CDR2 FQNNGV. Trimming pared 3 bases from V and 2 bases from J, leaving 9 bases between. The CDR3 loop reads CASSFQQLTDTQYF. The DNA of the CDR3 is TGTGCCAGCAGCTTCCAACAGCTCACAGATACGCAGTATTTT.

The V call is TRBV18, the J call TRBJ1-2; D unclear. Germline V CDR1 and CDR2: KGHSH, LQKENI. V gave up 5 bases and J gave up 8 bases, with 18 bases separating them. The length of the CDR3 is 14 residues. This chain's CDR3 is CASSGVGVEKGYTF. Written as DNA, the CDR3 is TGTGCCAGCTCAGGTGTAGGAGTCGAGAAAGGCTACACCTTC. Combining the CDR3 with reference TRBV18 and TRBJ1-2 gives the whole variable domain NAGVMQNPRHLVRRRGQEARLRCSPMKGHSHVYWYRQLPEEGLKFMVYLQKENIIDESGMPKERFSAEFPKEGPSILRIQQVVRGDSAAYFCASSGVGVEKGYTFGSGTRLTVV.

The chain is built from TRBV18 and TRBJ1-1, with D unclear. Trimming stripped 4 bases from V and 2 bases from J, with 17 bases between. Germline loops: CDR1 KGHSH, CDR2 LQKENI. The CDR3 is made up of 16 amino acids. CDR3 bases: TGTGCCAGCTCACGAAGGCGTCAAGGGATCAACACTGAAGCTTTCTTT. It specifies CASSRRRQGINTEAFF.

This clonotype was counted between two and nine times. The genes are TRBV10-3 and TRBJ2-7, with D possibly matching TRBD2 (5 bases). Germline V gene sequence: CDR1 ENHRY, CDR2 SYGVKD. The CDR3 is 16 amino acids. V dropped 0 bases and J dropped 4 bases, with 16 bases sitting between them. CDR3 residues: CAISESGRQDSYEQYF. In DNA form, the CDR3 reads TGTGCCATCAGTGAGTCGGGAAGGCAGGACTCGTACGAGCAGTACTTC.

This clonotype was seen a single time. This chain connects TRBV5-1 to TRBJ1-1; a weak D match, TRBD1 (5 bases). There are 14 residues in the CDR3. The germline V gene has CDR1 SGHRS and CDR2 YFSETQ. Trimming stripped 1 base from V and 5 bases from J, with 12 bases between. CDR3 sequence reads: CASSLLGEMTEAFF. CDR3 DNA sequence: TGCGCCAGCAGCTTGTTAGGGGAGATGACTGAAGCTTTCTTT.

There are a few counts of this clonotype. The chain combines TRBV27 with TRBJ2-3; D may match TRBD1 or TRBD2 (5 bases each). Trimming shortened V by 6 bases and J by 6 bases, and 10 bases separated the two germline ends. Germline V gene data show CDR1 as MNHEY and CDR2 as SMNVEV (reference sequence). The CDR3 length is 12 residues. CDR3 amino acids: CASRGPGDTQYF. Written as DNA, the CDR3 is TGTGCCAGCAGGGGACCCGGGGATACGCAGTATTTT.

This clonotype was picked up many times. J is TRBJ2-3 and V is TRBV12-3 or TRBV12-4, with 9 nucleotides matching TRBD2. The CDR3 totals 15 residues. Germline trimming cut 3 bases from V and 4 bases from J; bases unmatched to any gene: 5. The CDR3 nucleotides are TGTGCCAGCAGTTTGGCGGGAGGGCCATCAGATACGCAGTATTTT. Its protein is CASSLAGGPSDTQYF.

The chain carries TRBV6-1 and TRBJ2-1, with a weak D call TRBD2 (6 bases). V lost 11 bases, J lost 0 bases, and 26 bases lay in between. Per germline, CDR1 MNHNS and CDR2 SASEGT. The CDR3 runs 18 residues. Here the CDR3 reads CAAAGQRRGRSSYNEQFF. CDR3 DNA sequence: TGTGCCGCGGCCGGGCAAAGGCGGGGAAGGAGCTCCTACAATGAGCAGTTCTTC.

This clonotype appeared once. One base away lies a much larger clone, so this may be a sequencing read error. The genes are TRBV7-2 and TRBJ2-7, with TRBD1 identical over 7 bases. This CDR3 comprises 15 residues. Germline CDR1 is SGHTA and CDR2 is FQGNSA. V lost 6 bases, J lost 5 bases, and 13 bases stayed unmatched. In DNA, the CDR3 is TGTGCCAGCAGTTATACCCCCGAGACAGGGAACGAGCAGTACTTC. Translation: CASSYTPETGNEQYF.

This clonotype was seen only a few times. The rearrangement links TRBV20-1 to TRBJ2-3; D unclear. The CDR3 is 15 amino acids. Trimming shortened V by 3 bases and J by 5 bases, and 18 bases separated the two germline ends. Germline assignment: CDR1 DFQATT and CDR2 SNEGSKA (reference sequence). In DNA form, the CDR3 reads TGCAGTGCTAGCGTTCTAACCAGGTTGGGAGATACGCAGTATTTT. Residues: CSASVLTRLGDTQYF.

This clonotype was seen only once. This rearrangement joins TRBV6-2 or TRBV6-3 to TRBJ2-3; a possible D gene is TRBD2 (5 bases). Germline loops: CDR1 MNHEY, CDR2 SVGEGT. The CDR3 covers 13 residues. V was shortened by 5 bases and J by 7 bases, with 13 bases between the two germline ends. CDR3 DNA sequence: TGTGCCAGCAGTCGGGGAGCTTTAAATACGCAGTATTTT. Protein: CASSRGALNTQYF.

This clonotype was counted between two and nine times. The V and J genes are TRBV29-1 and TRBJ2-1; possibly TRBD2 for D (6 bases). This CDR3 is built from 14 residues. V gave up 7 bases and J gave up 2 bases, with 15 bases separating them. Germline V CDR1 and CDR2: SQVTM, ANQGSEA. DNA for the CDR3: TGCAGCGAAACGACTGGAGGGGCCTACAATGAGCAGTTCTTC. As protein: CSETTGGAYNEQFF.

This chain links TRBV12-3 or TRBV12-4 with TRBJ1-2, with a weak D call TRBD1 (6 bases). V dropped 2 bases and J dropped 4 bases, with 11 bases sitting between them. This CDR3 has 14 residues. For the CDR3, the DNA is TGTGCCAGCAGTTTACAGGCAGGGGCCTATGGCTACACCTTC. Translation: CASSLQAGAYGYTF.

This clonotype was seen repeatedly, ten times or more. The chain employs TRBV12-3 or TRBV12-4 and TRBJ1-5, with D maybe TRBD1 (6 bases). The ends were cut back, 2 bases at V and 6 bases at J, with 14 bases in the middle. The CDR3 covers 15 residues. CDR3: CASSLSTGLGQPQHF. As DNA, the CDR3 is TGTGCCAGCAGTTTATCTACAGGGCTAGGTCAGCCCCAGCATTTT.

The V call is TRBV20-1, the J call TRBJ2-1, with D perhaps assigned TRBD1 or TRBD2 (5 bases each). In germline, CDR1 is DFQATT, CDR2 SNEGSKA (reference sequence). Trimming shortened V by 4 bases and J by 2 bases, and 12 bases separated the two germline ends. The CDR3 has 14 amino acids. The CDR3 DNA sequence: TGCAGTGCTACCCCGGGACGGGCCTACAATGAGCAGTTCTTC. This codes for CSATPGRAYNEQFF.

The chain recombines TRBV20-1 with TRBJ2-7; possible D gene TRBD2, 6 bases. This CDR3 contains 12 residues. V was pared by 3 bases and J by 6 bases, with 12 bases between. The germline V gene has CDR1 DFQATT and CDR2 SNEGSKA (reference sequence). The CDR3 coding sequence is TGCAGTGCTAGTGGAGGGGCAGTCGAGCAGTACTTC. Residues: CSASGGAVEQYF.

This sequence joins TRBV7-2 and TRBJ2-2; perhaps D is TRBD1 or TRBD2 (5 bases each). The V end was cut by 1 base, the J end by 6 bases, with 15 bases between. The CDR3 runs 16 residues. The V gene's germline CDR1 is SGHTA and CDR2 FQGNSA. CDR3 nucleotide sequence: TGTGCCAGCAGCTTAGTGGCAGGGAGAGGGGCCGGGGAGCTGTTTTTT. It translates to CASSLVAGRGAGELFF.

The sample holds a few counts of this clonotype. The genes are TRBV12-3 or TRBV12-4 and TRBJ2-2; D might be TRBD2 (6 bases). The CDR3 runs to 15 residues. The V and J ends lost 2 bases and 7 bases respectively, with 14 bases between them. The CDR3, as DNA: TGTGCCAGCAGTTTAATGCGGCTAGCGAGCGGGGAGCTGTTTTTT. Encoded protein: CASSLMRLASGELFF.

This clonotype was seen repeatedly, ten times or more. This chain connects TRBV6-6 to TRBJ1-1, with a possible D match to TRBD1 (5 bases). The CDR3 totals 11 residues. V lost 4 bases to trimming and J lost 12 bases, with 12 bases between them. The germline CDR1 and CDR2 sequences are MNHNY and SVGAGI (reference sequence). The CDR3 region has the DNA TGTGCCAGCAGTTTGGACGGGGACCCTTTCTTT. Protein sequence: CASSLDGDPFF.